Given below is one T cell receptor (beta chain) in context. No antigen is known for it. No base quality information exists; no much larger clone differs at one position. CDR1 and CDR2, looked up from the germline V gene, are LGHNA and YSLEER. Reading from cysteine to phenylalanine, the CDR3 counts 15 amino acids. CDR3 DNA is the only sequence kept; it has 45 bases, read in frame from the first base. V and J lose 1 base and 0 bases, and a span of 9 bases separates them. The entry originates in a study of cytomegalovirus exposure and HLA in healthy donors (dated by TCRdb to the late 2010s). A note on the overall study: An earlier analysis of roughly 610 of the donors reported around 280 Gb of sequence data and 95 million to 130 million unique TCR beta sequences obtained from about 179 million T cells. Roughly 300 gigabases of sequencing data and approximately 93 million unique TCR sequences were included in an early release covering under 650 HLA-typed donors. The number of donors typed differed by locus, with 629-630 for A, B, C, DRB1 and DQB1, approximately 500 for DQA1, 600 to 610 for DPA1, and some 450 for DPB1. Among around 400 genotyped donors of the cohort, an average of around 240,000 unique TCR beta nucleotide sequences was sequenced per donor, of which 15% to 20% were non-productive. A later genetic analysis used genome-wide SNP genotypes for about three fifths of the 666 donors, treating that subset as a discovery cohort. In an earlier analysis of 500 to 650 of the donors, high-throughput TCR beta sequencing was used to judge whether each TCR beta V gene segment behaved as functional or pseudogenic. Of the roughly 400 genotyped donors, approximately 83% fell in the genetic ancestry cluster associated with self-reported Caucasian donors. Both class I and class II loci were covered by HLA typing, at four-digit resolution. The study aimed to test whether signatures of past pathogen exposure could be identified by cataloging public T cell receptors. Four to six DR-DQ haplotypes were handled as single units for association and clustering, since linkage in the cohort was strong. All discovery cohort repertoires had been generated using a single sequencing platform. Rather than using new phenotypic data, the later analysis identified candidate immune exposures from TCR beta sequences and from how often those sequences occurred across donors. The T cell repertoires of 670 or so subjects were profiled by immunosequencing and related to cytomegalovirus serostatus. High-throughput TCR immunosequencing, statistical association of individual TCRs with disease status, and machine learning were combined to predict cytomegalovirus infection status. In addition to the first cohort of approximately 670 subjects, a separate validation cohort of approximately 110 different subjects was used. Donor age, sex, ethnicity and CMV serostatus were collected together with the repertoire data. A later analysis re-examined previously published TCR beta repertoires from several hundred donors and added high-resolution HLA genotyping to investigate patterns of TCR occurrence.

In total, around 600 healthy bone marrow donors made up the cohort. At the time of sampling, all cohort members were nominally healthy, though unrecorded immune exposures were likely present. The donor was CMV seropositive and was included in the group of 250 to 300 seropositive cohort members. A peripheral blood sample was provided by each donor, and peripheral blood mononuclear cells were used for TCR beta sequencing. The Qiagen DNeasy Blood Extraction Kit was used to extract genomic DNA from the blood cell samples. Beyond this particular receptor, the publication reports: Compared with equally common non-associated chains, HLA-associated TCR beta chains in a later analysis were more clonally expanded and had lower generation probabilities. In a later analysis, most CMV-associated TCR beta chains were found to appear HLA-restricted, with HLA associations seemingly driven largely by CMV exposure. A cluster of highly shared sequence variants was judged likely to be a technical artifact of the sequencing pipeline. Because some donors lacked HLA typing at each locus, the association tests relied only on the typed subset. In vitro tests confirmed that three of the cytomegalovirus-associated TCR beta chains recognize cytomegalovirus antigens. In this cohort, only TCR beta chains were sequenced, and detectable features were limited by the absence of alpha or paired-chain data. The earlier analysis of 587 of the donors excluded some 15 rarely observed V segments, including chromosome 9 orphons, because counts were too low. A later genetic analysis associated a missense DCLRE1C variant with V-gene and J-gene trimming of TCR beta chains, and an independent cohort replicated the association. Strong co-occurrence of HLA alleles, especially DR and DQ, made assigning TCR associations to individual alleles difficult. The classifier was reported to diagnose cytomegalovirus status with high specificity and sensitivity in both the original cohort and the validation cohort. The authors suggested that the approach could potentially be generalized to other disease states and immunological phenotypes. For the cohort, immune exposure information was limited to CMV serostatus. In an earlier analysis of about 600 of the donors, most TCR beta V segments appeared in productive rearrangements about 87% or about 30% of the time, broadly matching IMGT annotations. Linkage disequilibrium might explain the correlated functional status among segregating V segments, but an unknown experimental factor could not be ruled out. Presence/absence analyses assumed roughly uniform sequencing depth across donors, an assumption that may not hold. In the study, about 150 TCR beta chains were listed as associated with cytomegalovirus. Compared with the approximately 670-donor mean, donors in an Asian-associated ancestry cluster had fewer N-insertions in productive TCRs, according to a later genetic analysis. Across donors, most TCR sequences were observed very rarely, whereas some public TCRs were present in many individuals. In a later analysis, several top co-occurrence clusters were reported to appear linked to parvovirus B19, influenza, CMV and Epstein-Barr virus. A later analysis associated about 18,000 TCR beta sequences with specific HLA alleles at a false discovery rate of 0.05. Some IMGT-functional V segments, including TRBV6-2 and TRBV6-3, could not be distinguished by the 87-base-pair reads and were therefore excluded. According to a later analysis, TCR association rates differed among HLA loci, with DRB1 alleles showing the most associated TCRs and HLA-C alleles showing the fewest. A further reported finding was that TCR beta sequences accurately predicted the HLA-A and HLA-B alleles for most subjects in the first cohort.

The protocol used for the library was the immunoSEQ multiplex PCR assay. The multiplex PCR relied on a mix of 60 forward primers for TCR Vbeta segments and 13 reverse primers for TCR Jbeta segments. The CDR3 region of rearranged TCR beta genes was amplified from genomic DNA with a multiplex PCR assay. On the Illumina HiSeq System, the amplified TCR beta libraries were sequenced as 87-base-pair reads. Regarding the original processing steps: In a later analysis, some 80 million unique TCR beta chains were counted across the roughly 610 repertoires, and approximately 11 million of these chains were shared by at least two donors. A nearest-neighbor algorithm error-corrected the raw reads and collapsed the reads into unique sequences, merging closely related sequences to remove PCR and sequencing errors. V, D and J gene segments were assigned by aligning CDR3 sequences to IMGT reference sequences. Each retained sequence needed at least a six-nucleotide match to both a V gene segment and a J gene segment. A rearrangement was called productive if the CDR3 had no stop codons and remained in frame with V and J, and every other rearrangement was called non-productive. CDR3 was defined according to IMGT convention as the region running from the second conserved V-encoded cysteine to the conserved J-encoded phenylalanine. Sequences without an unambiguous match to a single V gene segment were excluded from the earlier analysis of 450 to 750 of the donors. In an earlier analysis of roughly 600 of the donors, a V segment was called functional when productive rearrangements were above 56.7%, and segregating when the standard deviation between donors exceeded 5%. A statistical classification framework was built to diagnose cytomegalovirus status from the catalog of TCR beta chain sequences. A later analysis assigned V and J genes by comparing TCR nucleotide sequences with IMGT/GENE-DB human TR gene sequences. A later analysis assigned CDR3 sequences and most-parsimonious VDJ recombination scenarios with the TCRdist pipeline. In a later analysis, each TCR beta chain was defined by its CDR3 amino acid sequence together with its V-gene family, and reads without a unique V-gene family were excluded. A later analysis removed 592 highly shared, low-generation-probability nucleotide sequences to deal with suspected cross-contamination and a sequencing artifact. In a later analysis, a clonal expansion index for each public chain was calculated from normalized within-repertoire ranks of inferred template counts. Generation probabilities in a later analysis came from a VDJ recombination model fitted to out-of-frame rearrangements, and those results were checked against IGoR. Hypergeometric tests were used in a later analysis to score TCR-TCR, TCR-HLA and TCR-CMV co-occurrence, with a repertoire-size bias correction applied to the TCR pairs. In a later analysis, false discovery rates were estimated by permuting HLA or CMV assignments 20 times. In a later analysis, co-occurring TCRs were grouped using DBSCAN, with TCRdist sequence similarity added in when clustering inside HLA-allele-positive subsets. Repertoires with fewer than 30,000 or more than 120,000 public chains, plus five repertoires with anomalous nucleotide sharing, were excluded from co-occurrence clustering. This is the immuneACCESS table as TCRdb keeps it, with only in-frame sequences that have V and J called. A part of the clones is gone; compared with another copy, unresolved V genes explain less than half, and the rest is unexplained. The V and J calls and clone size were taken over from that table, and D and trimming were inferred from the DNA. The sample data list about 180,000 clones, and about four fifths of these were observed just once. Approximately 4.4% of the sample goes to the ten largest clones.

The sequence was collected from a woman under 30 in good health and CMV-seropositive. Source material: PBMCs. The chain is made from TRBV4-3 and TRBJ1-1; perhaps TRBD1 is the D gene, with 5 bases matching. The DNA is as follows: TGCGCCAGCAGCCAAGGAGAGACAGTGAACACTGAAGCTTTCTTT. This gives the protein CASSQGETVNTEAFF.